Below, 10 T cell receptor beta chains from the same sample are listed, as sequenced in a study of T cells in tuberculosis (dated by TCRdb to 2016 to 2019). Receptor amplification or capture employed the immunoSEQ multiplex PCR assay. Entries here come from immuneACCESS through TCRdb and include only in-frame sequences with V and J called. Some clones fail to appear in such tables; in the studies checked, an unresolved V gene covers under half of the shortfall, and the cause of the remainder is unknown. In all, the sample holds 80,000 to 90,000 clones, and approximately 91% of those were seen once. Approximately 2% of the sample lies in the top ten. After being thawed and rested overnight, PBMC were stained with GMM-loaded CD1B tetramer, a Live/Dead dye and anti-CD3, and were then sorted on a FACS Aria II. CD1B tetramers were loaded with C32 glucose monomycolate purified from Rhodococcus equi. Specimen: CD1b-GMM tetramer-negative cells sorted from PBMCs. The cell subset or site label of this sample denotes: T cells not binding CD1B-GMM tetramer, sorted from same donor. These receptors all stem from an adult woman with latent tuberculosis.

The chain combines TRBV10-1 with TRBJ1-2, with 9 bases fitting TRBD1. From germline, CDR1 is WNHNN and CDR2 SYGVQD (reference sequence). The CDR3 is made up of 15 amino acids. J was trimmed by 2 bases and V by 9 bases; bases with no gene match: 10. In nucleotides, the CDR3 is TGCGCCAGGGAACCGGGACAGGGATTAAACTATGGCTACACCTTC. Translation: CAREPGQGLNYGYTF.

The chain carries TRBV15 and TRBJ2-7; TRBD1 matches 8 bases. The germline gives CDR1 LNHNV, CDR2 YYDKDF (reference sequence). The CDR3 consists of 15 residues. Trimming cost V 4 bases and J 5 bases; bases outside gene matches: 10. CDR3 DNA: TGTGCCACCAGCACCCGACAGGGGCTGGGGGACGAGCAGTACGTC. Protein product: CATSTRQGLGDEQYV.

The chain combines TRBV19 with TRBJ1-6; 10 bases are shared with TRBD1. This CDR3 is built from 15 residues. The germline gives CDR1 LNHDA, CDR2 SQIVND (reference sequence). V dropped 9 bases and J dropped 9; count of bases not matched to a gene: 11. The DNA of the CDR3 is TGTGCCAGCTCCGTCTGGGGGACAGGGGTTTCACCCCTCCACTTT. Its translation is CASSVWGTGVSPLHF.

In this sample, this clone turned up once. The chain employs TRBV27 and TRBJ1-2; 12 bases match TRBD1. With 0 bases clipped from V and 7 bases from J, the junction kept 9 bases outside the gene matches. CDR3 length: 17 residues. Germline loops: CDR1 MNHEY, CDR2 SMNVEV (reference sequence). CDR3 nucleotides: TGTGCCAGCAGTTTATCGCCCTTCGGGACAGGGGGCAGTGGCTACACCTTC. Translation gives CASSLSPFGTGGSGYTF.

The chain uses TRBV5-1 and TRBJ1-1, with D uncertain. V lost 0 bases to trimming and J lost 5 bases, with 8 bases between them. This CDR3 is built from 13 residues. Germline V gene data show CDR1 as SGHRS and CDR2 as YFSETQ. The CDR3 nucleotides read TGCGCCAGCAGCTTGGTCCCCGGGACTGAAGCTTTCTTT. Amino acid sequence: CASSLVPGTEAFF.

This clone was picked up a small number of times. This chain links TRBV9 with TRBJ1-1; D perhaps matches TRBD1 (5 bases). CDR1 and CDR2 (germline): SGDLS, YYNGEE. Deletions cut 3 bases from V and 7 bases from J, with 22 bases between. This CDR3 is 16 amino acids long. Written as DNA, the CDR3 is TGTGCCAGCAGCGGCTACTCCGGGACTGCTTTCGATGAAGCTTTCTTT. Its protein is CASSGYSGTAFDEAFF.

The V call is TRBV6-1, the J call TRBJ2-7; D possibly corresponds to TRBD2 (7 bases). Germline lookup yields CDR1 MNHNS and CDR2 SASEGT. V was shortened by 4 bases and J by 0 bases, with 16 bases between the two germline ends. The CDR3 length is 16 residues. Here the CDR3 DNA reads TGTGCCAGCAGTGCCACCAGGGAGGGGGGCTCCTACGAGCAGTACGTC. This gives the protein CASSATREGGSYEQYV.

The gene calls are TRBV19 and TRBJ1-5; no definite D call. From germline, CDR1 is LNHDA and CDR2 SQIVND (reference sequence). Deletions cut 5 bases from V and 13 bases from J, with 21 bases between. This CDR3 is 14 amino acids long. Here the CDR3 reads CASSLPGIRPSQHF. CDR3 bases: TGTGCCAGTAGTCTACCGGGGATAAGGCCTAGTCAGCATTTT.

The chain joins TRBV11-2 to TRBJ2-3; TRBD1 matches 7 bases. The CDR3 spans 14 residues. The J segment lost 2 bases and the V segment lost 3 bases, leaving 2 bases of the junction unmatched. Germline CDR1 and CDR2: SGHAT and FQNNGV. The CDR3: CASSLDRTTDTQYF. CDR3 in DNA: TGTGCCAGCAGCTTGGACAGGACCACAGATACGCAGTATTTT.

The chain combines TRBV2 with TRBJ2-1, with 15 nucleotides matching TRBD2. CDR1 and CDR2 (germline): SNHLY, FYNNEI. J gave up 0 bases and V 0 bases, and 12 bases lay outside the gene matches. The CDR3 is 22 amino acids. The CDR3 spells CASSEALRVGLAGGPSYNEQFF. Here the CDR3 DNA reads TGTGCCAGCAGTGAAGCGCTTCGAGTGGGACTAGCGGGGGGACCCTCCTACAATGAGCAGTTCTTC.